Presented here are 25 T cell receptor beta chains from one specimen sequenced in a study of Ad26.COV2.S vaccination and SARS-CoV-2 variants. The table came from immunoSEQ multiplex PCR; TCRdb's copy has only in-frame clones and leaves some out. Among about 320,000 clones listed, around 83% were seen once. Treatment reported: roughly 18 received Ad26.COV2.S at low or high dose, single or two shots; several received placebo; per-sample allocation not given. Specimen acquisition occurred on day 63 following the initial vaccine or placebo injection. The sample in question was peripheral blood, obtained in a trial of Ad26.COV2.S vaccine versus placebo. The receptor source for this set is a person between 18 and 59 years old who received the Ad26.COV2.S COVID-19 vaccine or a placebo.

This chain uses TRBV27 with TRBJ1-6; unclear D gene. The V end was cut by 3 bases, the J end by 7 bases, with 4 bases between. The CDR3 is made up of 12 amino acids. The germline V gene has CDR1 MNHEY and CDR2 SMNVEV (reference sequence). The CDR3 DNA reads as TGTGCCAGCAGTTTTATCAATTCACCCCTCCACTTT. It yields the protein CASSFINSPLHF.

V gene TRBV7-2 combines with J gene TRBJ1-4; 10 nucleotides agree with TRBD1. V shed 7 bases and J 8 bases; nucleotides not matched to a gene: 10. Germline CDR1 reads SGHTA; CDR2 reads FQGNSA. This CDR3 is 15 amino acids long. CDR3 nucleotide sequence: TGTGCCAGCAACTCCCAAGGGACAGGGGTCGAAAAACTGTTTTTT. Its protein product is CASNSQGTGVEKLFF.

The V call is TRBV6-5, the J call TRBJ2-2; D gene unclear. The CDR3 is made up of 14 amino acids. Germline lookup yields CDR1 MNHEY and CDR2 SVGAGI. Trimming took off 5 bases at V and 1 base at J, with 8 bases between the two ends. The DNA of the CDR3 is TGTGCCAGCAGTAAGGGTGGGAACACCGGGGAGCTGTTTTTT. Translation gives CASSKGGNTGELFF.

The chain couples TRBV11-2 to TRBJ2-7, with TRBD2 as a possible D gene (5 bases). Germline V CDR1 and CDR2: SGHAT, FQNNGV. The CDR3 has 15 residues. V was cut by 0 bases and J by 5 bases, with 14 bases left in between. The CDR3: CASSLDRGKGNEQYF. The CDR3 bases are TGTGCCAGCAGCTTAGATCGGGGAAAGGGCAACGAGCAGTACTTC.

This clone was counted a single time. This chain joins TRBV30 and TRBJ2-3, with D perhaps matching TRBD1 (5 bases). Per the germline V gene, CDR1 is GTSNPN and CDR2 is SVGIG (reference sequence). The V end lost 0 bases, the J end lost 2 bases, and 12 bases lay between the germline ends. The CDR3 is 15 residues long. The CDR3 is CAWSVDTYFTDTQYF. Written as DNA, the CDR3 is TGTGCCTGGAGTGTGGACACTTACTTCACAGATACGCAGTATTTT.

The J gene is TRBJ1-1, the V gene TRBV7-2; D possibly corresponds to TRBD1 (6 bases). The germline V gene has CDR1 SGHTA and CDR2 FQGNSA. The length of the CDR3 is 14 residues. V lost 5 bases and J 1 base, leaving 11 bases between the germline ends. The CDR3 sequence is CASSPGQWNTEAFF. DNA of the CDR3: TGTGCCAGCAGCCCTGGACAGTGGAACACTGAAGCTTTCTTT.

V gene TRBV25-1 combines with J gene TRBJ2-7; 9 nucleotides match TRBD1. Germline V CDR1 and CDR2: MGHDK, SYGVNS. The CDR3 has 17 residues. The V segment lost 2 bases and the J segment 2 bases; nucleotides outside the gene matches: 10. The CDR3 DNA sequence: TGTGCCAGCAGTGAAAAATTTTTGGACAGGGGACCCTACGAGCAGTACTTC. The encoded protein is CASSEKFLDRGPYEQYF.

The V and J genes are TRBV6-2 or TRBV6-3 and TRBJ1-5, with TRBD1 matching over 9 bases. Germline V gene sequence: CDR1 MNHEY, CDR2 SVGEGT. The CDR3 is 15 amino acids. Losses at the gene ends were 3 bases for V and 6 bases for J; bases not matched to a gene: 6. In DNA, the CDR3 is TGTGCCAGCAGTTATGGGACAGGGAGGCGTCAGCCCCAGCATTTT. Protein sequence: CASSYGTGRRQPQHF.

The chain employs TRBV6-6 and TRBJ1-4, with no clear D. Germline loops: CDR1 MNHNY, CDR2 SVGAGI (reference sequence). V was shortened by 6 bases and J by 4 bases, with 12 bases between the two germline ends. This CDR3 comprises 14 residues. The DNA of the CDR3 is TGTGCCAGCAGCCACCGATCCGATAATGAAAAACTGTTTTTT. Its translation is CASSHRSDNEKLFF.

This rearrangement joins TRBV5-5 to TRBJ2-5; tentatively, D is TRBD1 or TRBD2 (6 bases each). Germline assignment: CDR1 SGHKS and CDR2 YYEKEE (reference sequence). CDR3 size: 14 residues. The V end lost 1 base, the J end lost 1 base, and 8 bases lay between the germline ends. The CDR3 region has the DNA TGTGCCAGCAGCTTGAGGGGGGCCCAAGAGACCCAGTACTTC. As protein: CASSLRGAQETQYF.

The chain links TRBV18 to TRBJ2-3; no definite D call. V lost 3 bases, J lost 0 bases, and 16 bases lay in between. This CDR3 region has 17 residues. Germline CDR1 is KGHSH and CDR2 is LQKENI. CDR3: CASSPLRQTLSTDTQYF. CDR3 nucleotide sequence: TGTGCCAGCTCACCCCTAAGACAAACCCTAAGCACAGATACGCAGTATTTT.

This clone was observed a handful of times. The chain employs TRBV6-6 and TRBJ2-7; D possibly corresponds to TRBD1 (6 bases). Trimming left V 4 bases short and J 3 bases short, with 16 bases between. Germline V CDR1 and CDR2: MNHNY, SVGAGI (reference sequence). The CDR3 covers 15 residues. CDR3 loop: CASSWLQGSSYEQYF. The CDR3 bases are TGTGCCAGCAGTTGGTTACAGGGATCGAGCTACGAGCAGTACTTC.

The gene calls are TRBV4-1 and TRBJ2-3, with TRBD1 identical over 7 bases. The germline CDR1 and CDR2 sequences are MGHRA and YSYEKL. Unmatched junction bases numbered 9, after V lost 4 bases and J lost 2 bases. This CDR3 contains 16 residues. CDR3 residues: CASSRALGTDTDTQYF. The CDR3, as DNA: TGCGCCAGCAGCCGCGCATTGGGGACAGACACAGATACGCAGTATTTT.

Notes on this clone: Compared with germline, one end of the junction differs, possibly owing to a read error. The genes are TRBV14 and TRBJ1-1, with a tentative D call TRBD1 (5 bases). CDR3 size: 11 residues. Germline CDR1 SGHDN, CDR2 FVKESK. CDR3 in DNA: TGTGCCAGCAGCCAAGAGAACAGGCTTCTTTTT. It encodes CASSQENRLLF.

V gene TRBV3-1 (or the pseudogene TRBV3-2) combines with J gene TRBJ2-5; D not resolved. V dropped 7 bases and J dropped 4 bases, with 7 bases sitting between them. This CDR3 is built from 11 residues. Per germline, CDR1 LGHDT and CDR2 YNNKEL (reference sequence). CDR3 nucleotide sequence: TGTGCCAGCAAGTGGGTAGAGACCCAGTACTTC. Translated, it gives CASKWVETQYF.

CDR3 loop: CAWGGVFRMNTEAFF. CDR3 coding DNA: TGTGCCTGGGGAGGGGTGTTCCGAATGAACACTGAAGCTTTCTTT. This chain connects TRBV30 to TRBJ1-1; D perhaps matches TRBD1 (5 bases). There are 15 residues in the CDR3. Germline V gene lookup returns CDR1 GTSNPN and CDR2 SVGIG (reference sequence). The V gene lost 5 bases and the J gene lost 0 bases, with 16 bases spanning the gap.

The V and J genes are TRBV7-9 and TRBJ2-3, with unresolved D. Germline-derived CDR1 and CDR2 are SEHNR and FQNEAQ (reference sequence). Trimming shortened V by 4 bases and J by 5 bases, and 7 bases separated the two germline ends. This CDR3 comprises 12 residues. The CDR3 nucleotides are TGTGCCAGCAGCTCGCTCGGAGATACGCAGTATTTT. Protein product: CASSSLGDTQYF.

V gene TRBV7-9 combines with J gene TRBJ1-2, with D unresolved. This CDR3 is built from 15 residues. CDR1 and CDR2 (germline): SEHNR, FQNEAQ (reference sequence). Trimming cost V 0 bases and J 1 base, with 9 bases left between them. In DNA form, the CDR3 reads TGTGCCAGCAGCTTAGCGCCGACGATTAACTATGGCTACACCTTC. Residues: CASSLAPTINYGYTF.

V is TRBV18 and J is TRBJ1-1; 8 bases are shared with TRBD1. The length of the CDR3 is 14 residues. CDR1 and CDR2 (germline): KGHSH, LQKENI. V was clipped by 8 bases and J by 5 bases; unmatched bases: 10. In DNA, the CDR3 is TGTGCCAGCGTATATCAGGGGGCGTGGACTGAAGCTTTCTTT. Amino acids: CASVYQGAWTEAFF.

The chain carries TRBV15 and TRBJ2-7; 13 nucleotides match TRBD2. Germline V lookup: CDR1 LNHNV, CDR2 YYDKDF (reference sequence). The CDR3 has 15 residues. The V and J ends lost 5 bases and 6 bases, in that order; junction bases with no gene match: 7. CDR3 sequence reads: CATSPRLAGGVEQYF. The CDR3 DNA sequence: TGTGCCACCAGCCCCCGACTAGCGGGGGGCGTCGAGCAGTACTTC.

J is TRBJ1-1 and V is TRBV6-6; TRBD1 aligns across 7 bases. J gave up 1 base and V 0 bases, and 2 bases lay outside the gene matches. There are 15 residues in the CDR3. From germline, CDR1 is MNHNY and CDR2 SVGAGI (reference sequence). DNA for the CDR3: TGTGCCAGCAGTTACTCTGGGACAGCGAACACTGAAGCTTTCTTT. As protein: CASSYSGTANTEAFF.

There are a few counts of this clone. The chain recombines TRBV7-9 with TRBJ2-4; D may be TRBD1 or TRBD2 (7 bases each). The germline gives CDR1 SEHNR, CDR2 FQNEAQ (reference sequence). V gave up 5 bases and J gave up 4 bases, with 12 bases separating them. The CDR3 has 14 residues. The CDR3 loop reads CASSPGGVKNIQYF. The DNA for the CDR3 is TGTGCCAGCAGCCCAGGGGGGGTAAAAAACATTCAGTACTTC.

The genes are TRBV28 and TRBJ1-2; 9 bases match TRBD1. The V gene's germline CDR1 is MDHEN and CDR2 SYDVKM. J gave up 2 bases and V 4 bases, and 5 bases lay outside the gene matches. The CDR3 has 15 amino acids. The CDR3 sequence is CASSSRTGDNYGYTF. The CDR3 nucleotides are TGTGCCAGCAGTTCCCGGACAGGGGACAACTATGGCTACACCTTC.

J is TRBJ2-7 and V is TRBV27; the match to TRBD1 covers 7 bases. V was pared by 3 bases and J by 4 bases, with 6 bases of the junction left unmatched. The germline V gene has CDR1 MNHEY and CDR2 SMNVEV (reference sequence). The CDR3 length is 14 residues. In nucleotides, the CDR3 is TGTGCCAGCAGTTTGAACAGGGGAAATTACGAGCAGTACTTC. Translated, it gives CASSLNRGNYEQYF.

The V and J genes are TRBV30 and TRBJ1-1; D is unresolved. The CDR3 is 14 residues long. Trimming removed 0 bases from V and 1 base from J, with 9 bases in between. Germline values: CDR1 GTSNPN, CDR2 SVGIG (reference sequence). The CDR3 region has the DNA TGTGCCTGGAGTGTAACGGAGGGGAACACTGAAGCTTTCTTT. This gives the protein CAWSVTEGNTEAFF.